These 27 T cell receptor beta chains originate from one sample sequenced in a study of shared clonotypes between healthy human individuals. Produced via immunoSEQ multiplex PCR; TCRdb's table is partial and in-frame only. The sample records more than 2 million clones, about 95% being singletons. Naive-designated CD8 cells lacked CD45RO, were positively enriched for CCR7, and omitted terminally differentiated effector memory CD45RA+ cells. Source material: naive CD8+ T cells sorted from blood. These receptors all stem from a man aged 18-30 years in good health.

This clone was counted a single time. This chain uses TRBV7-9 with TRBJ2-7; 9 bases match TRBD1. V was clipped by 4 bases and J by 2 bases; unmatched bases: 3. The germline gives CDR1 SEHNR, CDR2 FQNEAQ (reference sequence). This CDR3 comprises 14 residues. This chain's CDR3 is CASSSWTGAYEQYF. Written as DNA, the CDR3 is TGTGCCAGCAGCTCTTGGACAGGGGCCTACGAGCAGTACTTC.

This sequence joins TRBV10-2 and TRBJ2-7, with a possible D match to TRBD1 (5 bases). Looked up from germline, CDR1 is WSHSY and CDR2 is SAAADI. This CDR3 comprises 11 residues. Trimming took off 10 bases at V and 7 bases at J, with 14 bases between the two ends. The CDR3 region is CATQGPEEQYF. For the CDR3, the DNA is TGCGCCACCCAGGGTCCGGAGGAGCAGTACTTC.

The chain joins TRBV2 to TRBJ1-5; no clear D. Trimming stripped 4 bases from V and 0 bases from J, with 10 bases between. Germline CDR1 and CDR2: SNHLY and FYNNEI. The CDR3 is 15 residues long. As DNA, the CDR3 is TGTGCCAGCAGTGCCTATGGGGTTAGCAATCAGCCCCAGCATTTT. This encodes CASSAYGVSNQPQHF.

This rearrangement joins TRBV19 to TRBJ1-1; a possible D gene is TRBD1 (5 bases). V dropped 7 bases and J dropped 6 bases, with 21 bases sitting between them. This CDR3 contains 15 residues. Per the germline V gene, CDR1 is LNHDA and CDR2 is SQIVND (reference sequence). CDR3 region: CASISPSGRQAEAFF. The CDR3 DNA is TGTGCCAGTATTTCACCTTCAGGGAGGCAAGCTGAAGCTTTCTTT.

This sequence joins TRBV7-9 and TRBJ2-1, with 8 nucleotides matching TRBD2. The CDR3 loop spans 17 amino acids. Germline-derived CDR1 and CDR2 are SEHNR and FQNEAQ (reference sequence). V lost 3 bases to trimming and J lost 2 bases; unmatched junction nucleotides: 9. CDR3 loop: CASSFTPSGSTYNEQFF. In nucleotides, the CDR3 is TGTGCCAGCAGCTTTACTCCGAGCGGGAGTACCTACAATGAGCAGTTCTTC.

The V call is TRBV18, the J call TRBJ2-1; 7 nucleotides align to TRBD1. J lost 5 bases, V lost 2 bases, and 12 bases had no gene match. The CDR3 length is 17 residues. CDR1 is KGHSH and CDR2 is LQKENI in the germline V gene. The DNA of the CDR3 is TGTGCCAGCTCACCATTGAGTAGAGACAGGGCCCACAATGAGCAGTTCTTC. Translation: CASSPLSRDRAHNEQFF.

For the CDR3, the DNA is TGCGCCAGCAGCTTCAAGGGGATCTACGAGCAGTACTTC. Translating it yields CASSFKGIYEQYF. The chain uses TRBV5-1 and TRBJ2-7, with D possibly being TRBD1 (5 bases). The V end lost 2 bases, the J end lost 3 bases, and 9 bases lay between the germline ends. This CDR3 region has 13 residues. Looked up from germline, CDR1 is SGHRS and CDR2 is YFSETQ. Full variable domain (outside the CDR3, taken from reference TRBV5-1 and TRBJ2-7): KAGVTQTPRYLIKTRGQQVTLSCSPISGHRSVSWYQQTPGQGLQFLFEYFSETQRNKGNFPGRFSGRQFSNSRSEMNVSTLELGDSALYLCASSFKGIYEQYFGPGTRLTVT.

The chain couples TRBV10-3 to TRBJ2-7; 9 bases align to TRBD1. Germline trimming cut 0 bases from V and 4 bases from J; bases unmatched to any gene: 7. The CDR3 covers 16 residues. Germline CDR1 is ENHRY and CDR2 is SYGVKD. The CDR3 coding sequence is TGTGCCATCAGTGAGTCTATGGGACAGGGTCTATACGAGCAGTACTTC. Translating gives CAISESMGQGLYEQYF.

The chain has TRBV5-1 and TRBJ2-3; D is uncertain. The CDR3 is 14 residues long. Trimming cost V 4 bases and J 2 bases, with 11 bases left between them. The germline V gene encodes CDR1 SGHRS and CDR2 YFSETQ. The CDR3 DNA is TGCGCCAGCAGCCTCCTCGCCACCACAGATACGCAGTATTTT. This translates into CASSLLATTDTQYF.

V and J are TRBV5-1 and TRBJ1-5, with 10 bases matching TRBD1. Germline V lookup: CDR1 SGHRS, CDR2 YFSETQ. The CDR3 is made up of 15 amino acids. J was trimmed by 7 bases and V by 4 bases; bases with no gene match: 8. CDR3 residues: CASSASGTGEQPQHF. The CDR3 region has the DNA TGCGCCAGCAGCGCTTCCGGGACAGGGGAACAGCCCCAGCATTTT.

The genes are TRBV6-5 and TRBJ2-7, with D maybe TRBD1 (6 bases). This CDR3 is 16 amino acids long. V dropped 0 bases and J dropped 0 bases, with 12 bases sitting between them. Germline V gives CDR1 MNHEY, CDR2 SVGAGI. The CDR3 nucleotides read TGTGCCAGCAGTTACTCGGGGACATTTAGCTCCTACGAGCAGTACTTC. Translating it yields CASSYSGTFSSYEQYF.

The J gene is TRBJ2-1, the V gene TRBV4-3; perhaps TRBD2 as D (6 bases). CDR3 length: 13 amino acids. Germline CDR1 LGHNA, CDR2 YSLEER. V was trimmed by 8 bases and J by 6 bases, leaving 14 bases between them. The CDR3 loop is CASREGLSNEQFF. The CDR3 nucleotides are TGCGCCAGCCGAGAGGGACTGTCCAATGAGCAGTTCTTC.

V and J are TRBV12-2 and TRBJ2-5; the tabulated D call, TRBD2, remains unverified against the DNA. TRBV12-2 is assigned pseudogene status. This CDR3 region has 15 residues. This CDR3 is CASRPGGARWETQYF. CDR3 DNA: TGTGCAAGTCGCCCCGGAGGGGCTAGGTGGGAGACCCAGTACTTC.

The genes are TRBV7-9 and TRBJ1-3; TRBD1 might be the D (5 bases). Germline V gene lookup returns CDR1 SEHNR and CDR2 FQNEAQ (reference sequence). The CDR3 runs to 15 residues. The V end was cut by 4 bases, the J end by 1 base, with 11 bases between. This CDR3 is CASSSLEGSGNTIYF. In DNA, the CDR3 is TGTGCCAGCAGCTCCTTAGAGGGGTCTGGAAACACCATATATTTT.

This sequence joins TRBV10-2 and TRBJ2-7, with D possibly matching TRBD2 (7 bases). V was clipped by 2 bases and J by 6 bases, with 20 bases between them. CDR1 and CDR2 from the germline V gene are WSHSY and SAAADI. This CDR3 has 16 residues. This chain's CDR3 is CASSEIRDSGGGEQYF. CDR3 nucleotides: TGCGCCAGCAGTGAGATCCGGGACTCGGGGGGCGGCGAGCAGTACTTC.

The CDR3 coding sequence is TGTGCCAGTAGTACGTCGGACAGATCCACAGATACGCAGTATTTT. Protein: CASSTSDRSTDTQYF. The rearrangement joins TRBV19 to TRBJ2-3, with a possible D match to TRBD1 (6 bases). CDR1 is LNHDA and CDR2 is SQIVND in the germline V gene (reference sequence). This CDR3 region has 15 residues. Trimming cost V 4 bases and J 2 bases, with 13 bases left between them. The full variable domain, with the rest looked up from reference TRBV19 and TRBJ2-3, is DGGITQSPKYLFRKEGQNVTLSCEQNLNHDAMYWYRQDPGQGLRLIYYSQIVNDFQKGDIAEGYSVSREKKESFPLTVTSAQKNPTAFYLCASSTSDRSTDTQYFGPGTRLTVL.

V gene TRBV30 combines with J gene TRBJ2-7; D is undetermined. V was trimmed by 5 bases and J by 3 bases, leaving 5 bases between them. This CDR3 is built from 10 residues. The germline V gene has CDR1 GTSNPN and CDR2 SVGIG (reference sequence). The DNA for the CDR3 is TGTGCCTGGGGGGTCTACGAGCAGTACTTC. This sequence encodes CAWGVYEQYF.

Comments on this clone: Other nucleotide sequences from this sample produce the same CDR3. The rearrangement joins TRBV10-2 to TRBJ2-7; D gene uncertain. V gave up 5 bases and J gave up 2 bases, with 4 bases separating them. This CDR3 region has 11 residues. Germline CDR1 reads WSHSY; CDR2 reads SAAADI. The CDR3 here is CASSSAYEQYF. In nucleotides, the CDR3 is TGCGCCAGCAGTAGTGCCTACGAGCAGTACTTC.

In DNA form, the CDR3 reads TGTGCCAGCAGCGATCAAGGGGGCTATAATTCACCCCTCCACTTT. It is translated as CASSDQGGYNSPLHF. This chain uses TRBV9 with TRBJ1-6; a possible D gene is TRBD1 (6 bases). The CDR3 spans 15 residues. Germline CDR1 SGDLS, CDR2 YYNGEE. V was cut by 3 bases and J by 3 bases, with 10 bases left in between.

This clone was seen just once. This rearrangement joins TRBV7-9 to TRBJ2-3; perhaps D is TRBD1 or TRBD2 (6 bases each). The V gene lost 4 bases and the J gene lost 4 bases, with 21 bases spanning the gap. The germline CDR1 and CDR2 sequences are SEHNR and FQNEAQ (reference sequence). The CDR3 length is 17 residues. CDR3 nucleotide sequence: TGTGCCAGCAGCTGGGGATCGGAGGGAAGGGGGTCAGATACGCAGTATTTT. It yields the protein CASSWGSEGRGSDTQYF.

The V and J genes are TRBV5-1 and TRBJ2-3, with a tentative D call TRBD2 (6 bases). The CDR3 length is 15 residues. Per the germline V gene, CDR1 is SGHRS and CDR2 is YFSETQ. Trimming cost V 7 bases and J 9 bases, with 24 bases left between them. Here the CDR3 reads CASRNRDFAEHTQYF. As DNA, the CDR3 is TGCGCCAGCCGTAACCGGGACTTCGCCGAACACACGCAGTATTTT. Variable domain in full (rest from reference TRBV5-1 and TRBJ2-3): KAGVTQTPRYLIKTRGQQVTLSCSPISGHRSVSWYQQTPGQGLQFLFEYFSETQRNKGNFPGRFSGRQFSNSRSEMNVSTLELGDSALYLCASRNRDFAEHTQYFGPGTRLTVL.

The chain is built from TRBV10-1 and TRBJ2-1; TRBD2 agrees at 11 bases. The V segment lost 0 bases and the J segment 5 bases; nucleotides outside the gene matches: 3. There are 16 residues in the CDR3. Germline V gene data show CDR1 as WNHNN and CDR2 as SYGVQD (reference sequence). CDR3 DNA sequence: TGCGCCAGCAGTGAGTCGGGACTAGCGGAAGACAATGAGCAGTTCTTC. Residues: CASSESGLAEDNEQFF.

V usage is TRBV10-3 and J usage is TRBJ2-3, with D maybe TRBD1 (6 bases). Germline lookup yields CDR1 ENHRY and CDR2 SYGVKD. This CDR3 has 15 amino acids. V was trimmed by 3 bases and J by 4 bases, leaving 14 bases between them. The CDR3 sequence: CAISESQGPADTQYF. The CDR3 DNA reads as TGTGCCATCAGTGAAAGCCAGGGGCCTGCAGATACGCAGTATTTT.

This chain joins TRBV9 and TRBJ1-5, with D tentatively TRBD1 (6 bases). V was trimmed by 3 bases and J by 1 base, leaving 11 bases between them. Germline V gives CDR1 SGDLS, CDR2 YYNGEE. The CDR3 length is 15 residues. The CDR3 reads CASSAGTMSNQPQHF. In DNA form, the CDR3 reads TGTGCCAGCAGCGCCGGGACAATGAGCAATCAGCCCCAGCATTTT.

This rearrangement joins TRBV10-1 to TRBJ1-4; D not resolved. Trimming removed 4 bases at V and 5 bases at J, with 5 bases between. The CDR3 contains 12 residues. Per the germline V gene, CDR1 is WNHNN and CDR2 is SYGVQD (reference sequence). The CDR3 coding sequence is TGCGCCAGCAGTGTGACGAATGAAAAACTGTTTTTT. Translating it yields CASSVTNEKLFF.

This clone was seen just once. The chain carries TRBV28 and TRBJ2-7; D might be TRBD1 (6 bases). The CDR3 covers 14 residues. Trimming cost V 3 bases and J 2 bases, with 11 bases left between them. In germline, CDR1 is MDHEN, CDR2 SYDVKM. CDR3 nucleotide sequence: TGTGCCAGCAGTTTCCCGGGACAAGCCTACGAGCAGTACTTC. Its protein is CASSFPGQAYEQYF.

The chain has TRBV28 and TRBJ1-3; no definite D call. CDR1 and CDR2 from the germline V gene are MDHEN and SYDVKM. V was trimmed by 6 bases and J by 2 bases, leaving 11 bases between them. The CDR3 runs 14 residues. The CDR3 DNA sequence: TGTGCCAGCAGGCCCCCGGGGACTGGAAACACCATATATTTT. Its translation: CASRPPGTGNTIYF.